This TCR beta chain was retrieved from a study of PD-L1 blockade in urothelial cancer. Study-wide context: A median of roughly 140,000 T cells was found in the blood samples.

In each PCR, synthetic TCR analog templates were spiked in. TCRdb keeps only in-frame clones here, not all; method: immunoSEQ multiplex PCR. Among about 130,000 clones listed, roughly 82% were seen once. Time point of the sample: peripheral blood 6 weeks after treatment start. Locally advanced or metastatic urothelial carcinoma was present in patients. Samples were collected from each patient before treatment and during treatment. Each patient gave between 1 and 8 of them in total. V lost 3 bases and J lost 4; bases outside the gene matches: 5. The length of the CDR3 is 15 residues. This clone was counted at least ten times.

V and J are TRBV23-1 and TRBJ1-3; 8 nucleotides match TRBD1. TRBV23-1 is reported as an ORF; its role is uncertain. This receptor was obtained from a man over 45 with urothelial cancer. This material consisted of PBMCs, taken around atezolizumab (anti-PD-L1) treatment. This CDR3 is CASSHADREGNTIYF. The CDR3, as DNA: TGCGCCAGCAGTCACGCGGACAGGGAGGGAAACACCATATATTTT.